These 27 T cell receptor beta chains came from one sample sequenced in a study of regulatory T cells in long-lasting Graves disease. TCR beta libraries were built with iRepertoire HTBI primers and Arm-PCR of CDR3 regions. In TCRdb, the multiplex PCR reads were re-called with MiXCR into one record per CDR3 protein. The top ten clones hold around 7% of a sample with over 450,000 distinct CDR3 sequences, about 22% of them seen once. Time point meaning: persistent/refractory GD, antithyroid drugs over 5 years with positive TRAb. Generation of the TCR library employed RNA extracted from PBMCs. The specimen comprised peripheral blood mononuclear cells (PBMCs), sampled when the disease was refractory, from a patient treated with antithyroid drugs. These receptors came from a female donor with Graves disease.

The chain carries TRBV5-1 and TRBJ2-2; 10 positions match TRBD2. J was trimmed by 5 bases and V by 3 bases; bases with no gene match: 13. The CDR3 consists of 18 residues. Germline CDR1 reads SGHRS; CDR2 reads YFSETQ. CDR3 amino acids: CASSSLAGEPSSTGELFF. The CDR3 coding sequence is TGCGCCAGCAGCTCGCTAGCGGGAGAGCCCTCGAGTACCGGGGAGCTGTTTTTT. The complete variable domain, with remaining parts taken from reference TRBV5-1 and TRBJ2-2, reads KAGVTQTPRYLIKTRGQQVTLSCSPISGHRSVSWYQQTPGQGLQFLFEYFSETQRNKGNFPGRFSGRQFSNSRSEMNVSTLELGDSALYLCASSSLAGEPSSTGELFFGEGSRLTVL.

J is TRBJ2-7 and V is TRBV14; D uncertain. The CDR3 sequence is 13 residues long. Germline CDR1 SGHDN, CDR2 FVKESK. Trimming shortened V by 1 base and J by 6 bases, and 10 bases separated the two germline ends. CDR3 region: CASSQVLMGEQYF. DNA of the CDR3: TGTGCCAGCAGCCAAGTTTTGATGGGCGAGCAGTACTTC.

This clonotype was recorded at least ten times. CDR3 sequence reads: CASSLGDRAAYEQYF. CDR3 DNA: TGTGCCAGCAGTTTAGGGGACAGGGCGGCCTACGAGCAGTACTTC. This rearrangement joins TRBV27 to TRBJ2-7, with 9 bases fitting TRBD1. The CDR3 has 15 residues. Germline V gives CDR1 MNHEY, CDR2 SMNVEV (reference sequence). V trimming: 2 bases; J trimming: 2 bases; junction bases outside the gene matches: 4.

This clonotype was seen many times. The chain uses TRBV12-3 or TRBV12-4 and TRBJ1-2; D is unresolved. CDR3 size: 12 residues. V was trimmed by 3 bases and J by 4 bases, leaving 6 bases between them. In DNA form, the CDR3 reads TGTGCCAGCAGTTTCGGGGTCTATGGCTACACCTTC. This gives the protein CASSFGVYGYTF.

This clonotype was picked up many times. The chain recombines TRBV27 with TRBJ2-2; TRBD2 agrees at 12 bases. The V and J ends lost 2 bases and 2 bases, in that order; junction bases with no gene match: 3. CDR1 is MNHEY and CDR2 is SMNVEV in the germline V gene (reference sequence). CDR3 size: 17 residues. The CDR3 DNA reads as TGTGCCAGCAGTTTACGACTAGCGGGAGTCAACACCGGGGAGCTGTTTTTT. It specifies CASSLRLAGVNTGELFF.

This clonotype was recorded a few times. The V and J genes are TRBV25-1 and TRBJ1-1; 7 bases are a match to TRBD1. The CDR3 covers 15 residues. The ends lost 8 bases at V and 1 base at J; junction bases unmatched: 10. The germline V gene encodes CDR1 MGHDK and CDR2 SYGVNS. Here the CDR3 reads CASGPGQRGNTEAFF. The CDR3 DNA is TGTGCCAGCGGGCCGGGACAGCGAGGGAACACTGAAGCTTTCTTT.

This clonotype has just a few counts. J is TRBJ2-1 and V is TRBV6-1, with D unresolved. V shed 10 bases and J shed 0 bases, with 10 bases lying between them. The CDR3 covers 13 residues. CDR1 MNHNS and CDR2 SASEGT come from the germline V gene. CDR3 sequence reads: CATVTSSYNEQFF. The CDR3 DNA reads TGTGCCACCGTCACGAGCTCCTACAATGAGCAGTTCTTC.

This clonotype was picked up many times. This rearrangement joins TRBV28 to TRBJ1-2; 10 bases are shared with TRBD1. This CDR3 spans 16 amino acids. Germline CDR1 is MDHEN and CDR2 is SYDVKM. The trim removed 4 bases at V and 2 bases at J, leaving 7 bases unmatched. The CDR3 DNA follows: TGTGCCAGCAGTTCGGGGGCGGGACAGGGGAACTATGGCTACACCTTC. It translates to CASSSGAGQGNYGYTF.

This clonotype was recorded many times. V and J are TRBV6-4 and TRBJ1-5; D unresolved. Germline V lookup: CDR1 MRHNA, CDR2 SNTAGT. CDR3 length: 16 residues. V was clipped by 3 bases and J by 0 bases, with 12 bases between them. CDR3 residues: CASSDRLTHSNQPQHF. The CDR3 nucleotides read TGTGCCAGCAGTGATCGACTTACCCATAGCAATCAGCCCCAGCATTTT.

The J gene is TRBJ1-6, the V gene TRBV6-5; tentative D call: TRBD1 (5 bases). V was clipped by 2 bases and J by 2 bases, with 19 bases between them. CDR1 is MNHEY, CDR2 SVGAGI, per germline. This CDR3 has 19 amino acids. The CDR3 nucleotides are TGTGCCAGCAGTTACCCCAGGACTGGGACTGCAGCCTATAATTCACCCCTCCACTTT. Encoded protein: CASSYPRTGTAAYNSPLHF.

This clonotype was seen many times. The chain joins TRBV11-2 to TRBJ1-1; maybe TRBD1 (6 bases). The ends were cut back, 1 base at V and 3 bases at J, with 21 bases in the middle. Germline assignment: CDR1 SGHAT and CDR2 FQNNGV. The CDR3 extends over 18 amino acids. Here the CDR3 reads CASSLAGWGGSEDTEAFF. The CDR3 DNA is TGTGCCAGCAGCTTAGCGGGGTGGGGGGGCAGTGAGGACACTGAAGCTTTCTTT. The full variable domain, with the rest looked up from reference TRBV11-2 and TRBJ1-1, is EAGVAQSPRYKIIEKRQSVAFWCNPISGHATLYWYQQILGQGPKLLIQFQNNGVVDDSQLPKDRFSAERLKGVDSTLKIQPAKLEDSAVYLCASSLAGWGGSEDTEAFFGQGTRLTVV.

This clonotype was recorded a few times. CDR3 sequence (DNA): TGCGCCAGCAGCATTGGAGCCTCGAACACCGGGGAGCTGTTTTTT. Encoded protein: CASSIGASNTGELFF. J is TRBJ2-2 and V is TRBV4-1; D gene unclear. CDR3 size: 15 residues. Deletions cut 5 bases from V and 0 bases from J, with 10 bases between. Germline CDR1 MGHRA, CDR2 YSYEKL.

This clonotype has a count of ten or more. The chain is built from TRBV28 and TRBJ2-7; 9 bases are shared with TRBD2. CDR3 length: 13 amino acids. Germline CDR1 MDHEN, CDR2 SYDVKM. J was trimmed by 4 bases and V by 5 bases; bases with no gene match: 3. The CDR3 DNA reads TGTGCCAGCAGTATAACTAGCGGGTACGAGCAGTACTTC. Its protein is CASSITSGYEQYF.

The rearrangement links TRBV10-1 to TRBJ2-3; D unclear. CDR1 and CDR2 from the germline V gene are WNHNN and SYGVQD (reference sequence). Trimming pared 0 bases from V and 9 bases from J, leaving 10 bases between. This CDR3 spans 13 amino acids. CDR3 sequence: CASSESQARTQYF. In DNA form, the CDR3 reads TGCGCCAGCAGTGAGTCCCAGGCCCGCACGCAGTATTTT.

This clonotype was observed a handful of times. V usage is TRBV30 and J usage is TRBJ2-7, with 7 bases identical to TRBD2. Germline V gene sequence: CDR1 GTSNPN, CDR2 SVGIG (reference sequence). V was clipped by 0 bases and J by 0 bases; unmatched bases: 2. This CDR3 contains 14 residues. In DNA form, the CDR3 reads TGTGCCTGGAGTGTACCGGGGGGCTCCTACGAGCAGTACTTC. Translation: CAWSVPGGSYEQYF.

This clonotype was found many times. V usage is TRBV27 and J usage is TRBJ1-2, with D perhaps TRBD1 (5 bases). Trimming pared 3 bases from V and 3 bases from J, leaving 14 bases between. CDR1 MNHEY and CDR2 SMNVEV come from the germline V gene (reference sequence). The CDR3 extends over 15 amino acids. CDR3 nucleotide sequence: TGTGCCAGCAGTTTCCTGCCGGTGACAGACTATGGCTACACCTTC. The encoded protein is CASSFLPVTDYGYTF.

This clonotype was seen more than once but under ten times. The gene calls are TRBV4-1 and TRBJ2-5, with 11 bases identical to TRBD2. Germline trimming cut 0 bases from V and 2 bases from J; bases unmatched to any gene: 5. The CDR3 totals 17 residues. Germline values: CDR1 MGHRA, CDR2 YSYEKL. Here the CDR3 reads CASSQDGLAGGQETQYF. The CDR3 coding sequence is TGCGCCAGCAGCCAAGACGGGCTAGCGGGAGGTCAAGAGACCCAGTACTTC.

The J gene is TRBJ1-5, the V gene TRBV20-1; TRBD1 is a possible D gene (5 bases). The CDR3 is 13 amino acids. Trimming took 6 bases from V and 4 from J, leaving 13 bases between them. CDR1 and CDR2 (germline): DFQATT, SNEGSKA (reference sequence). The CDR3 DNA is TGCAGTGCGGTGGGGGGACCGAATCAGCCCCAGCATTTT. It translates to CSAVGGPNQPQHF.

This clonotype was seen a few times. V gene TRBV5-1 combines with J gene TRBJ2-7, with unresolved D. This CDR3 has 13 residues. Germline CDR1 is SGHRS and CDR2 is YFSETQ. Trimming took off 0 bases at V and 4 bases at J, with 8 bases between the two ends. DNA of the CDR3: TGCGCCAGCAGCTTGGTCAACGGGTACGAGCAGTACTTC. This translates into CASSLVNGYEQYF.

V gene TRBV9 combines with J gene TRBJ1-6; 7 bases map to TRBD1. After removal of 5 bases from V and 4 bases from J, the junction contained 12 bases not matched to a gene. CDR1 and CDR2 (germline): SGDLS, YYNGEE. The CDR3 is made up of 17 amino acids. The CDR3 spells CASSHGEWGQYNSPLHF. The CDR3 nucleotides are TGTGCCAGCAGTCACGGGGAATGGGGACAGTATAATTCACCCCTCCACTTT.

This clonotype was seen many times. One end of the junction is discordant with germline, which a read error may explain. The gene calls are TRBV12-3 or TRBV12-4 and TRBJ1-5; D is ambiguous. The CDR3 spans 13 residues. CDR3 loop: CASSLDGDQPQHF. In nucleotides, the CDR3 is TGTGCCAGCAGCTTAGACGGAGATCAGCCCCAGCATTTT.

This clonotype was seen repeatedly, ten times or more. CDR3 nucleotides: TGTGCCAGCAGCCATGACAGGGCCGATGAAAAACTGTTTTTT. Translating gives CASSHDRADEKLFF. The chain carries TRBV3-1 and TRBJ1-4; TRBD1 matches 7 bases. The trim removed 3 bases at V and 6 bases at J, leaving 4 bases unmatched. This CDR3 comprises 14 residues. The germline V gene encodes CDR1 LGHDT and CDR2 YNNKEL (reference sequence).

This rearrangement joins TRBV24-1 to TRBJ2-2; 11 nucleotides match TRBD1. Trimming removed 7 bases from V and 7 bases from J; junction bases left unmatched: 4. CDR3 length: 14 amino acids. Germline lookup yields CDR1 KGHDR and CDR2 SFDVKD. CDR3 protein: CATRGTGGIGELFF. Written as DNA, the CDR3 is TGTGCCACCAGGGGGACAGGGGGAATCGGGGAGCTGTTTTTT.

This clonotype appeared a few times. The junction differs from germline at one of its ends, possibly a read error. The rearrangement uses TRBV24-1 and TRBJ2-6; weak D call: TRBD1 (7 bases). In germline, CDR1 is KGHDR, CDR2 SFDVKD. This CDR3 is 17 amino acids long. CDR3 DNA sequence: TGTGCCACCGGTGATTCCCAGGGGGAGGCTGGGGCCAACGTCCTGACTTTC. Amino acid sequence: CATGDSQGEAGANVLTF.

This clonotype was observed a handful of times. This chain uses TRBV20-1 with TRBJ1-5; perhaps TRBD1 as D (5 bases). The CDR3 consists of 14 residues. The ends were cut back, 1 base at V and 6 bases at J, with 13 bases in the middle. Germline V lookup: CDR1 DFQATT, CDR2 SNEGSKA (reference sequence). The CDR3 sequence: CSARGPQGIQPQHF. In DNA, the CDR3 is TGCAGTGCTAGAGGCCCCCAGGGAATTCAGCCCCAGCATTTT.

The V gene is TRBV5-8, the J gene TRBJ1-5, with D perhaps matching TRBD1 (6 bases). There are 15 residues in the CDR3. Trimming removed 4 bases at V and 2 bases at J, with 13 bases between. Germline CDR1 SGHTS, CDR2 YDEGEE. DNA of the CDR3: TGTGCCAGCAGCCATCAGGGGATGGGCAATCAGCCCCAGCATTTT. Its protein is CASSHQGMGNQPQHF.

The chain couples TRBV29-1 to TRBJ1-6; D unclear. Germline V lookup: CDR1 SQVTM, CDR2 ANQGSEA. The V and J ends lost 8 bases and 0 bases respectively, with 14 bases between them. The CDR3 runs to 15 residues. The CDR3 region is CSLRRASSYNSPLHF. The CDR3 region has the DNA TGCAGCCTACGGAGGGCGAGCTCCTATAATTCACCCCTCCACTTT.